The sequence of this T cell receptor (beta chain) was determined in a study of cytomegalovirus exposure and HLA in healthy donors. About the research overall: The 120 or so validation repertoires were reported in a later analysis to have been generated on the same platform as the approximately 600 first-cohort repertoires.

Concerning this clone: Its antigen remains unknown.

Repertoires were generated with immunoSEQ multiplex PCR, while TCRdb's copy carries only in-frame clones and drops some. The table has approximately 260,000 clones, around 86% seen once. This CDR3 is built from 17 residues. The V gene's germline CDR1 is SGHAT and CDR2 FQNNGV. Trimming removed 0 bases from V and 4 bases from J, with 15 bases in between. Study-wide results and limits: In vitro confirmation showed three CMV-associated chains to be CMV antigen specific. In the 120 validation repertoires, approximately 94% of cluster scores exceeded 0, per a later analysis. Researchers catalogued under 200 TCR beta chains as cytomegalovirus-associated.

Sequencing was carried out using PBMCs. This clonotype was sampled from a woman aged 18 to 35 in good health and CMV-seronegative. The V and J genes are TRBV11-2 and TRBJ2-2; D is perhaps TRBD2 (7 bases). The CDR3 loop is CASSLDGGRGPTGELFF. The CDR3 nucleotides read TGTGCCAGCAGCTTAGATGGGGGGCGGGGGCCCACCGGGGAGCTGTTTTTT.